This TCR beta chain is from a study of identical twins. The CDR3 is 13 amino acids. The germline gives CDR1 MNHEY, CDR2 SVGEGT. With 8 bases clipped from V and 3 bases from J, the junction kept 4 bases outside the gene matches. From the 5' RACE reads, TCRdb called clonotypes with MiXCR, one entry per CDR3 protein. This table has 200,000 to 300,000 distinct CDR3 sequences, approximately 7% appearing once. On this clonotype itself: As yet, its antigen is unknown.

Broader study findings: Conclusions were drawn cross-sectionally by statistical analysis, without following the same donors.

The data were also submitted as part of a second study, on yellow fever vaccine responses in identical twins.

The sample was memory (CD45RO+) T cells sorted from blood. The chain links TRBV6-2 or TRBV6-3 to TRBJ2-3; 8 nucleotides agree with TRBD2. The sequence came from a woman aged 18-29 years in good health. The CDR3 sequence is CASEERETDTQYF. The CDR3 region has the DNA TGTGCCAGCGAGGAGCGGGAGACAGATACGCAGTATTTT.